This T cell receptor (beta chain) was observed in a study of circulating CD8 cells and anti-PD-1 response in melanoma. This clonotype is judged medium-sized. Germline V gene lookup returns CDR1 SQVTM and CDR2 ANQGSEA. The CDR3 contains 11 residues. V gave up 7 bases and J gave up 6 bases, with 9 bases separating them. Live CD3+CD8+TCRalphabeta+ cells were sorted into four subsets by PD-1 and/or TIGIT. Using 15 ng of total RNA, TCR libraries were made with the QIAseq Immune Repertoire TCR panel. TCRdb recomputed calls from the reads with MiXCR, one row per CDR3 protein. Of about 610 distinct CDR3 sequences in the sample, approximately 10% were seen once.

This clonotype originated in a human donor with melanoma. The material was CD8+ T cells from PBMCs, obtained at baseline or after one month of anti-PD-1 therapy (not recorded which). V is TRBV29-1 and J is TRBJ2-2; D unclear. The CDR3 region has the DNA TGCAGCGCCCGTCAGTCCGGGGAGCTGTTTTTT. This encodes CSARQSGELFF.